Listed below are T cell receptor beta chains from one sample, sequenced in a study of graft-versus-host responses after intestinal transplantation. The assay was immunoSEQ multiplex PCR, and TCRdb's table has in-frame clones only and misses some. The table has roughly 27,000 clones, roughly 85% seen once. Sequencing was performed on PBMCs, taken about 28 days after intestinal transplant. The receptor source for this set is a human patient who received an intestinal transplant, so some T cells may come from the graft donor. CDR3s include the opening cysteine and the closing phenylalanine or tryptophan. A D gene is named only where the DNA matches it firmly. The size field is filled for only some rows; it gives once, few, many or a size class.

CDR3 length: 16
D gene: TRBD1
J gene: TRBJ2-1
clone size: few
V gene: TRBV4-1
CDR3 protein: CASSHRGSGSYNEQFF
CDR3 DNA: TGCGCCAGCAGCCACAGGGGGAGCGGCTCCTACAATGAGCAGTTCTTC

CDR3 length: 17
D gene: TRBD1
J gene: TRBJ1-2
clone size: .
V gene: TRBV5-6
CDR3 protein: CASSLAYPGQGGDGYTF
CDR3 DNA: TGTGCCAGCAGCTTGGCCTATCCGGGACAGGGCGGGGATGGCTACACCTTC

CDR3 length: 15
D gene: .
J gene: TRBJ2-7
clone size: .
V gene: TRBV21-1
CDR3 protein: CASSKVPAGGGEQYF
CDR3 DNA: TGTGCCAGCAGCAAAGTACCAGCGGGGGGAGGCGAGCAGTACTTC

CDR3 length: 13
D gene: .
J gene: TRBJ2-7
clone size: few
V gene: TRBV6-5
CDR3 protein: CASSRGFSYEQYF
CDR3 DNA: TGTGCCAGCAGCCGGGGGTTCTCCTACGAGCAGTACTTC

CDR3 length: 13
D gene: TRBD1
J gene: TRBJ1-2
clone size: .
V gene: TRBV30
CDR3 protein: CAQQTWTGGGYTF
CDR3 DNA: TGTGCCCAACAGACCTGGACAGGCGGAGGCTACACCTTC

CDR3 length: 13
D gene: .
J gene: TRBJ1-2
clone size: .
V gene: TRBV6-1
CDR3 protein: CASSELTVYGYTF
CDR3 DNA: TGTGCCAGCAGTGAATTGACAGTCTATGGCTACACCTTC

CDR3 length: 17
D gene: TRBD2
J gene: TRBJ2-3
clone size: once
V gene: TRBV5-6
CDR3 protein: CASSLAGLADSTDTQYF
CDR3 DNA: TGTGCCAGCAGCTTGGCCGGGCTAGCGGATAGCACAGATACGCAGTATTTT

CDR3 length: 17
D gene: .
J gene: TRBJ2-4
clone size: .
V gene: TRBV5-1
CDR3 protein: CASSPRPSSAAKNIQYF
CDR3 DNA: TGCGCCAGCAGCCCGAGGCCTAGCTCCGCGGCCAAAAACATTCAGTACTTC

CDR3 length: 15
D gene: TRBD1
J gene: TRBJ2-5
clone size: few
V gene: TRBV5-1
CDR3 protein: CASSHSGGQEETQYF
CDR3 DNA: TGCGCCAGCAGTCACTCAGGGGGCCAAGAAGAGACCCAGTACTTC

CDR3 length: 15
D gene: TRBD1
J gene: TRBJ1-1
clone size: .
V gene: TRBV7-6
CDR3 protein: CASSLSGQGNTEAFF
CDR3 DNA: TGTGCCAGCAGCTTATCGGGACAGGGAAACACTGAAGCTTTCTTT

CDR3 length: 13
D gene: .
J gene: TRBJ2-7
clone size: .
V gene: TRBV6-1
CDR3 protein: CASTDSGRNEQYF
CDR3 DNA: TGTGCCAGCACGGATTCTGGGCGGAATGAGCAGTACTTC

CDR3 length: 15
D gene: TRBD1
J gene: TRBJ2-1
clone size: .
V gene: TRBV5-1
CDR3 protein: CASSQGQASYNEQFF
CDR3 DNA: TGCGCCAGCAGCCAGGGACAGGCCTCCTACAATGAGCAGTTCTTC

CDR3 length: 14
D gene: TRBD1
J gene: TRBJ2-7
clone size: .
V gene: TRBV28
CDR3 protein: CASSDRGFSYEQYF
CDR3 DNA: TGTGCCAGCTCCGACAGGGGATTTTCCTACGAGCAGTACTTC

CDR3 length: 16
D gene: TRBD2
J gene: TRBJ2-1
clone size: .
V gene: TRBV11-2
CDR3 protein: CASSLDILAGGDEQFF
CDR3 DNA: TGTGCCAGCAGCTTAGATATTCTAGCGGGGGGTGATGAGCAGTTCTTC

CDR3 length: 16
D gene: .
J gene: TRBJ1-1
clone size: .
V gene: TRBV28
CDR3 protein: CASSPPTPTVNTEAFF
CDR3 DNA: TGTGCCAGCAGTCCTCCGACCCCGACAGTGAACACTGAAGCTTTCTTT

CDR3 length: 15
D gene: .
J gene: TRBJ2-5
clone size: few
V gene: TRBV11-2
CDR3 protein: CASSLATGLRETQYF
CDR3 DNA: TGTGCCAGCAGCTTGGCTACAGGGCTACGAGAGACCCAGTACTTC

CDR3 length: 17
D gene: .
J gene: TRBJ1-2
clone size: .
V gene: TRBV28
CDR3 protein: CASSFLLGGTDDYGYTF
CDR3 DNA: TGTGCCAGCAGTTTTCTTCTCGGAGGTACGGACGACTATGGCTACACCTTC

CDR3 length: 18
D gene: TRBD1
J gene: TRBJ2-6
clone size: .
V gene: TRBV13
CDR3 protein: CASSLVGQGGAGANVLTF
CDR3 DNA: TGTGCCAGCAGCTTAGTGGGACAGGGAGGGGCTGGGGCCAACGTCCTGACTTTC

CDR3 length: 13
D gene: .
J gene: TRBJ2-1
clone size: .
V gene: TRBV4-1
CDR3 protein: CASSPTENNEQFF
CDR3 DNA: TGCGCCAGCAGCCCGACAGAAAACAATGAGCAGTTCTTC

CDR3 length: 14
D gene: .
J gene: TRBJ2-7
clone size: .
V gene: TRBV5-1
CDR3 protein: CASTSGTVSYEQYF
CDR3 DNA: TGCGCCAGCACCTCTGGGACGGTCTCCTACGAGCAGTACTTC

CDR3 length: 15
D gene: TRBD2
J gene: TRBJ2-5
clone size: .
V gene: TRBV9
CDR3 protein: CASSVEASGGETQYF
CDR3 DNA: TGTGCCAGCAGCGTAGAGGCCAGCGGGGGAGAGACCCAGTACTTC

CDR3 length: 13
D gene: .
J gene: TRBJ1-4
clone size: .
V gene: TRBV19
CDR3 protein: CASSMSRGEKLFF
CDR3 DNA: TGTGCCAGTAGTATGAGCCGAGGTGAAAAACTGTTTTTT

CDR3 length: 11
D gene: .
J gene: TRBJ2-5
clone size: .
V gene: TRBV20-1
CDR3 protein: CSAARQETQYF
CDR3 DNA: TGCAGTGCCGCTCGACAAGAGACCCAGTACTTC

CDR3 length: 16
D gene: TRBD1
J gene: TRBJ1-5
clone size: .
V gene: TRBV7-9
CDR3 protein: CASSSGQADSNQPQHF
CDR3 DNA: TGTGCCAGCAGCTCGGGACAGGCCGATAGCAATCAGCCCCAGCATTTT

CDR3 length: 18
D gene: .
J gene: TRBJ1-1
clone size: .
V gene: TRBV4-1
CDR3 protein: CASSQGPGQNSKNTEAFF
CDR3 DNA: TGCGCCAGCAGCCAAGGTCCAGGACAGAACTCAAAGAACACTGAAGCTTTCTTT

CDR3 length: 21
D gene: .
J gene: TRBJ2-2
clone size: .
V gene: TRBV12-5
CDR3 protein: CASGFLLKEEIGDRHTGELFF
CDR3 DNA: TGTGCTAGTGGCTTCCTTCTAAAAGAGGAAATCGGGGACCGACACACCGGGGAGCTGTTTTTT

CDR3 length: 16
D gene: .
J gene: TRBJ1-3
clone size: .
V gene: TRBV21-1
CDR3 protein: CATLKGDGFGADTIYF
CDR3 DNA: TGTGCCACCCTTAAGGGGGACGGGTTCGGTGCCGACACCATATATTTT

CDR3 length: 15
D gene: .
J gene: TRBJ2-2
clone size: .
V gene: TRBV5-4
CDR3 protein: CASSRDVPGTGELFF
CDR3 DNA: TGTGCCAGCAGCCGGGACGTCCCGGGGACCGGGGAGCTGTTTTTT

CDR3 length: 17
D gene: TRBD1
J gene: TRBJ1-5
clone size: .
V gene: TRBV19
CDR3 protein: CASSPRDRGKSNQPQHF
CDR3 DNA: TGTGCCAGTAGTCCAAGGGACAGGGGGAAGAGCAATCAGCCCCAGCATTTT

CDR3 length: 15
D gene: .
J gene: TRBJ2-7
clone size: .
V gene: TRBV14
CDR3 protein: CASSQDGAGSYEQYF
CDR3 DNA: TGTGCCAGCAGCCAAGATGGAGCAGGCTCCTACGAGCAGTACTTC

CDR3 length: 13
D gene: .
J gene: TRBJ2-7
clone size: few
V gene: TRBV21-1
CDR3 protein: CASSKAWGYEQYF
CDR3 DNA: TGTGCCAGCAGTAAAGCGTGGGGCTACGAGCAGTACTTC

CDR3 length: 15
D gene: .
J gene: TRBJ2-7
clone size: .
V gene: TRBV18
CDR3 protein: CASSPGSTVLYEQYF
CDR3 DNA: TGTGCCAGCTCACCGGGGTCAACCGTATTGTACGAGCAGTACTTC

CDR3 length: 15
D gene: .
J gene: TRBJ2-7
clone size: .
V gene: TRBV7-2
CDR3 protein: CASSFEGEAGYEQYF
CDR3 DNA: TGTGCCAGCAGCTTTGAGGGGGAGGCCGGGTACGAGCAGTACTTC

CDR3 length: 15
D gene: .
J gene: TRBJ2-3
clone size: .
V gene: TRBV7-2
CDR3 protein: CASSLGTSRLDTQYF
CDR3 DNA: TGTGCCAGCAGCTTAGGAACTAGTCGATTAGATACGCAGTATTTT

CDR3 length: 14
D gene: .
J gene: TRBJ1-1
clone size: .
V gene: TRBV14
CDR3 protein: CASSPFRVNTEAFF
CDR3 DNA: TGTGCCAGCAGCCCCTTTAGAGTCAACACTGAAGCTTTCTTT

CDR3 length: 17
D gene: .
J gene: TRBJ2-3
clone size: once
V gene: TRBV4-1
CDR3 protein: CASSPEGTKLPTDTQYF
CDR3 DNA: TGCGCCAGCAGCCCAGAGGGTACTAAGCTACCAACAGATACGCAGTATTTT

CDR3 length: 11
D gene: .
J gene: TRBJ1-1
clone size: .
V gene: TRBV30
CDR3 protein: CAWSVEGRDFF
CDR3 DNA: TGTGCCTGGAGTGTGGAGGGCAGGGATTTCTTT

CDR3 length: 11
D gene: .
J gene: TRBJ2-5
clone size: .
V gene: TRBV2
CDR3 protein: CASSGWETQYF
CDR3 DNA: TGTGCCAGCAGTGGATGGGAGACCCAGTACTTC

CDR3 length: 15
D gene: .
J gene: TRBJ1-5
clone size: .
V gene: TRBV10-2
CDR3 protein: CASGAGTRFNQPQHF
CDR3 DNA: TGCGCCAGCGGAGCCGGGACAAGGTTTAATCAGCCCCAGCATTTT

CDR3 length: 15
D gene: .
J gene: TRBJ2-2
clone size: once
V gene: TRBV5-5
CDR3 protein: CASSLDSSNTGELFF
CDR3 DNA: TGTGCCAGCAGTCTGGACAGTTCGAACACCGGGGAGCTGTTTTTT

CDR3 length: 14
D gene: TRBD2
J gene: TRBJ2-7
clone size: .
V gene: TRBV7-2
CDR3 protein: CASSLVAGAQEQYF
CDR3 DNA: TGTGCCAGCAGCTTAGTAGCGGGAGCTCAAGAGCAGTACTTC

CDR3 length: 15
D gene: TRBD2
J gene: TRBJ2-4
clone size: .
V gene: TRBV2
CDR3 protein: CASSSFTSGSSIQYF
CDR3 DNA: TGTGCCAGCAGTTCCTTCACTAGCGGGAGCAGCATTCAGTACTTC

CDR3 length: 13
D gene: .
J gene: TRBJ2-2
clone size: .
V gene: TRBV6-1
CDR3 protein: CASSPRRTGELFF
CDR3 DNA: TGTGCCAGCAGCCCTAGACGCACCGGGGAGCTGTTTTTT

CDR3 length: 15
D gene: TRBD2
J gene: TRBJ2-2
clone size: .
V gene: TRBV2
CDR3 protein: CASSVAAGVTGELFF
CDR3 DNA: TGTGCCAGCAGTGTCGCAGCGGGAGTCACCGGGGAGCTGTTTTTT

CDR3 length: 15
D gene: TRBD2
J gene: TRBJ2-3
clone size: .
V gene: TRBV15
CDR3 protein: CATSRGGGATDTQYF
CDR3 DNA: TGTGCCACCAGCAGAGGCGGGGGGGCGACAGATACGCAGTATTTT

CDR3 length: 12
D gene: .
J gene: TRBJ2-5
clone size: .
V gene: TRBV25-1
CDR3 protein: CASSEFLETQYF
CDR3 DNA: TGTGCCAGCAGTGAATTCCTGGAGACCCAGTACTTC

CDR3 length: 16
D gene: .
J gene: TRBJ1-2
clone size: .
V gene: TRBV7-9
CDR3 protein: CASSFSQEVANYGYTF
CDR3 DNA: TGTGCCAGCAGCTTCTCGCAGGAAGTAGCTAACTATGGCTACACCTTC

CDR3 length: 12
D gene: .
J gene: TRBJ1-1
clone size: .
V gene: TRBV2
CDR3 protein: CASSEGNTEAFF
CDR3 DNA: TGTGCCAGCAGTGAAGGGAACACTGAAGCTTTCTTT

CDR3 length: 18
D gene: TRBD2
J gene: TRBJ2-3
clone size: .
V gene: TRBV11-3
CDR3 protein: CASSLEAASGGLGNTQYF
CDR3 DNA: TGTGCCAGCAGCTTAGAGGCCGCTAGCGGGGGTCTCGGGAATACGCAGTATTTT

CDR3 length: 16
D gene: .
J gene: TRBJ2-7
clone size: .
V gene: TRBV10-1
CDR3 protein: CASSPTEGGSSYEQYF
CDR3 DNA: TGCGCCAGCAGTCCTACAGAGGGTGGGAGCTCCTACGAGCAGTACTTC

CDR3 length: 16
D gene: .
J gene: TRBJ2-2
clone size: once
V gene: TRBV9
CDR3 protein: CASSPLSSTNTGELFF
CDR3 DNA: TGTGCCAGCAGCCCCCTCTCTAGTACGAACACCGGGGAGCTGTTTTTT

CDR3 length: 14
D gene: .
J gene: TRBJ2-5
clone size: .
V gene: TRBV15
CDR3 protein: CATSRELALGTQYF
CDR3 DNA: TGTGCCACCAGCAGAGAATTAGCCTTAGGGACCCAGTACTTC

CDR3 length: 15
D gene: .
J gene: TRBJ1-1
clone size: .
V gene: TRBV6-5
CDR3 protein: CASSYSGGRNTEAFF
CDR3 DNA: TGTGCCAGCAGTTACTCCGGGGGAAGGAACACTGAAGCTTTCTTT

CDR3 length: 15
D gene: .
J gene: TRBJ1-1
clone size: .
V gene: TRBV5-4
CDR3 protein: CASSLEPGMNTEAFF
CDR3 DNA: TGTGCCAGCAGCTTGGAGCCAGGCATGAACACTGAAGCTTTCTTT

CDR3 length: 16
D gene: .
J gene: TRBJ1-1
clone size: .
V gene: TRBV19
CDR3 protein: CATESVAKGRGTEAFF
CDR3 DNA: TGTGCCACCGAGTCGGTTGCAAAGGGGAGAGGGACTGAAGCTTTCTTT

CDR3 length: 15
D gene: TRBD2
J gene: TRBJ2-2
clone size: .
V gene: TRBV25-1
CDR3 protein: CARSEWGGYTGELFF
CDR3 DNA: TGTGCCCGCAGTGAATGGGGGGGATACACCGGGGAGCTGTTTTTT

CDR3 length: 13
D gene: .
J gene: TRBJ2-5
clone size: .
V gene: TRBV7-9
CDR3 protein: CASSLMGRETQYF
CDR3 DNA: TGTGCCAGCAGCTTAATGGGGAGAGAGACCCAGTACTTC

CDR3 length: 15
D gene: .
J gene: TRBJ1-4
clone size: once
V gene: TRBV4-2
CDR3 protein: CASSQDPGDEVKLFF
CDR3 DNA: TGTGCCAGCAGCCAAGATCCGGGTGACGAAGTAAAACTGTTTTTT

CDR3 length: 14
D gene: .
J gene: TRBJ1-1
clone size: .
V gene: TRBV9
CDR3 protein: CASSVTGRGTEAFF
CDR3 DNA: TGTGCCAGCAGCGTCACAGGGAGGGGCACTGAAGCTTTCTTT